A single sample is the source of the 11 T cell receptor beta chains below, sequenced in a study of shared clonotypes between healthy human individuals (dated by TCRdb to the early 2020s). Libraries were made using the immunoSEQ multiplex PCR assay. The immuneACCESS repertoire file appears here via TCRdb, limited to in-frame rearrangements. These files lack a portion of the clones; in checked studies, under half of the deficit traces to unresolved V genes, and the cause of the others is not known. The sample includes 470,000 or so clones, with roughly 80% observed a single time. Jointly, the top ten make up 9.5% to 15% of the sample. Sequencing used PBMCs. The receptor source for this set is a middle-aged woman in good health. Some clones in this sample may be carry-over from other donors' samples.

V usage is TRBV7-9 and J usage is TRBJ1-3; D gene uncertain. V was clipped by 5 bases and J by 0 bases, with 8 bases between them. Germline lookup yields CDR1 SEHNR and CDR2 FQNEAQ (reference sequence). The CDR3 runs 14 residues. This chain's CDR3 is CASSPSSSGNTIYF. CDR3 sequence (DNA): TGTGCCAGCAGCCCCTCGAGCTCTGGAAACACCATATATTTT.

Concerning this clone itself: A far larger clone is one base from this, pointing to a likely read error. J is TRBJ2-2 and V is TRBV11-2, with 15 nucleotides matching TRBD2. Losses at the gene ends were 4 bases for V and 8 bases for J; bases not matched to a gene: 5. CDR1 is SGHAT and CDR2 is FQNNGV in the germline V gene. This CDR3 has 16 residues. The CDR3 is CASSSTGLAGGGELFF. CDR3 nucleotide sequence: TGTGCCAGCAGCTCCACCGGACTAGCGGGAGGGGGGGAGCTGTTTTTT.

V is TRBV15 and J is TRBJ2-1; D is unresolved. The CDR3 length is 11 residues. Between the trimmed V and J ends, which lost 5 bases and 8 bases, there was a span of 7 bases. Germline lookup yields CDR1 LNHNV and CDR2 YYDKDF (reference sequence). CDR3 bases: TGTGCCACCAGCGGATTCGATGAGCAGTTCTTC. It translates to CATSGFDEQFF.

This clone was counted between two and nine times. The chain uses TRBV9 and TRBJ2-1; D is perhaps TRBD1 (6 bases). The germline V gene has CDR1 SGDLS and CDR2 YYNGEE. CDR3 length equals 14 residues. The V end lost 4 bases, the J end lost 8 bases, and 16 bases lay between the germline ends. The CDR3 sequence: CASSNQGGEDEQFF. The CDR3 region has the DNA TGTGCCAGCAGCAACCAAGGGGGTGAGGATGAGCAGTTCTTC. The full variable domain, in which reference TRBV9 and TRBJ2-1 provide the parts outside the CDR3, is DSGVTQTPKHLITATGQRVTLRCSPRSGDLSVYWYQQSLDQGLQFLIQYYNGEERAKGNILERFSAQQFPDLHSELNLSSLELGDSALYFCASSNQGGEDEQFFGPGTRLTVL.

The chain has TRBV29-1 and TRBJ2-7; no clear D gene. The CDR3 has 12 residues. Germline CDR1 SQVTM, CDR2 ANQGSEA. V was clipped by 4 bases and J by 5 bases, with 12 bases between them. The CDR3 bases are TGCAGCGTTGCAGAACAATCCGACGAGCAGTACTTC. Encoded protein: CSVAEQSDEQYF.

The J gene is TRBJ2-7, the V gene TRBV5-1; unclear D gene. The V end was cut by 4 bases, the J end by 8 bases, with 10 bases between. From germline, CDR1 is SGHRS and CDR2 YFSETQ. CDR3 length equals 11 residues. The CDR3 DNA reads TGCGCCAGCAGCATGACGGGTCAGCAGTACTTC. Amino acids: CASSMTGQQYF. Based on the CDR3 plus reference TRBV5-1 and TRBJ2-7, the full variable domain is KAGVTQTPRYLIKTRGQQVTLSCSPISGHRSVSWYQQTPGQGLQFLFEYFSETQRNKGNFPGRFSGRQFSNSRSEMNVSTLELGDSALYLCASSMTGQQYFGPGTRLTVT.

The chain is built from TRBV7-9 and TRBJ2-7, with D perhaps TRBD1 (6 bases). The CDR3 sequence is 15 residues long. CDR1 is SEHNR, CDR2 FQNEAQ, per germline (reference sequence). V shed 5 bases and J shed 5 bases, with 19 bases lying between them. The CDR3 loop is CASSRTGLPVNEQYF. The CDR3 DNA sequence: TGTGCCAGCAGCCGAACAGGGCTTCCAGTGAACGAGCAGTACTTC.

The chain uses TRBV11-2 and TRBJ2-7; D assignment may be TRBD1 or TRBD2 (7 bases each). Between the trimmed V and J ends, which lost 5 bases and 0 bases, there was a span of 14 bases. The CDR3 spans 15 residues. Germline-derived CDR1 and CDR2 are SGHAT and FQNNGV. The CDR3, as DNA: TGTGCCAGCAGCCGAAGCGGGGACAGCTCCTACGAGCAGTACTTC. Translating it yields CASSRSGDSSYEQYF.

J is TRBJ1-1 and V is TRBV7-6; TRBD1 matches at 10 bases. Germline-derived CDR1 and CDR2 are SGHVS and FNYEAQ. The junction had 4 bases not matched to a gene; V was cut back by 5 bases and J by 7 bases. The CDR3 is 13 residues long. The CDR3 bases are TGTGCCAGCAGCGCGGACAGGGGGAGTGAAGCTTTCTTT. Translating it yields CASSADRGSEAFF.

Turning to this clone: One base separates it from a far larger clone, so it is likely a read error. The rearrangement links TRBV6-5 to TRBJ1-5; 8 nucleotides agree with TRBD1. The CDR3 consists of 13 residues. The trim removed 8 bases at V and 5 bases at J, leaving 5 bases unmatched. Germline V CDR1 and CDR2: MNHEY, SVGAGI. The CDR3 DNA is TGTGCCAGCTCAACACAGGGGGATCAGCCCCAGCATTTT. It yields the protein CASSTQGDQPQHF.

The chain combines TRBV28 with TRBJ2-2, with 7 positions matching TRBD2. Germline values: CDR1 MDHEN, CDR2 SYDVKM. The CDR3 length is 14 residues. The V and J ends lost 6 bases and 2 bases, in that order; junction bases with no gene match: 3. CDR3: CASRLAVNTGELFF. DNA for the CDR3: TGTGCCAGCAGGCTAGCGGTAAACACCGGGGAGCTGTTTTTT.